The 26 T cell receptor beta chains in this list originate from one sample, sequenced in a study of T cells after yellow fever vaccination. TCRdb re-called the 5' RACE reads through MiXCR, storing one row per CDR3 protein. The sample contains 200,000 to 250,000 distinct CDR3 sequences, 6.9% of which appear only once. Sample: CD4+ T cells sorted from PBMCs, taken 15 days after the yellow fever booster vaccination. The source is a man aged 25 to 45 who received the YFV17D yellow fever vaccine.

This clonotype has only a few counts. The rearrangement uses TRBV20-1 and TRBJ2-7; 9 positions agree with TRBD1. Germline trimming cut 2 bases from V and 3 bases from J; bases unmatched to any gene: 11. Germline-derived CDR1 and CDR2 are DFQATT and SNEGSKA (reference sequence). CDR3 length: 16 amino acids. The CDR3 region has the DNA TGCAGTGCTAGACCCCTTCCGGGGACAGGGAACTACGAGCAGTACTTC. Amino acids: CSARPLPGTGNYEQYF.

In its sample, this clonotype was seen a few times. The rearrangement links TRBV24-1 to TRBJ2-3, with TRBD2 matching over 14 bases. The CDR3 loop spans 16 amino acids. Trimming cost V 4 bases and J 5 bases; bases outside gene matches: 4. Germline CDR1 reads KGHDR; CDR2 reads SFDVKD. This CDR3 is CATSEGLAGVIDTQYF. CDR3 nucleotide sequence: TGTGCCACCAGTGAGGGACTAGCGGGAGTCATAGATACGCAGTATTTT.

This clonotype has a handful of counts. The chain recombines TRBV19 with TRBJ2-1, with D unclear. Germline-derived CDR1 and CDR2 are LNHDA and SQIVND (reference sequence). This CDR3 is 13 amino acids long. The V end was cut by 4 bases, the J end by 9 bases, with 13 bases between. The CDR3 reads CASSTSVDGEQFF. DNA for the CDR3: TGTGCCAGTAGTACTTCCGTTGATGGTGAGCAGTTCTTC.

This clonotype was counted at least ten times. V usage is TRBV10-3 and J usage is TRBJ2-1; 14 bases are a match to TRBD2. CDR1 ENHRY and CDR2 SYGVKD come from the germline V gene. The J segment lost 7 bases and the V segment lost 10 bases, leaving 3 bases of the junction unmatched. This CDR3 region has 13 residues. CDR3 sequence (DNA): TGTGCCACTGGACTAGCGGGAGGAAATGAGCAGTTCTTC. Residues: CATGLAGGNEQFF.

This clonotype was seen ten or more times. The chain employs TRBV7-3 and TRBJ2-1; 9 bases are shared with TRBD2. V gave up 0 bases and J gave up 4 bases; unmatched junction bases: 7. There are 17 residues in the CDR3. Germline V CDR1 and CDR2: SGHTA, FQGTGA. The CDR3 DNA reads TGTGCCAGCAGCTTAACCTTGACTAGCGGAGGTTACAATGAGCAGTTCTTC. Amino acid sequence: CASSLTLTSGGYNEQFF.

This clonotype was seen only a few times. This rearrangement joins TRBV12-3 or TRBV12-4 to TRBJ2-5; D ambiguous. There are 13 residues in the CDR3. The ends were cut back, 7 bases at V and 7 bases at J, with 16 bases in the middle. Written as DNA, the CDR3 is TGTGCCAGCACCCCGTCGGAGTCGGCGACCCAGTACTTC. Protein: CASTPSESATQYF.

Many counts were recorded for this clonotype. The chain has TRBV5-1 and TRBJ2-5; tentative D call: TRBD2 (6 bases). The germline gives CDR1 SGHRS, CDR2 YFSETQ. V was cut by 0 bases and J by 2 bases, with 8 bases left in between. This CDR3 is 14 amino acids long. The CDR3 is CASSLVRGQETQYF. In nucleotides, the CDR3 is TGCGCCAGCAGCTTGGTGCGGGGTCAAGAGACCCAGTACTTC.

The chain joins TRBV20-1 to TRBJ2-7; D is possibly TRBD2 (6 bases). Per the germline V gene, CDR1 is DFQATT and CDR2 is SNEGSKA (reference sequence). The CDR3 sequence is 17 residues long. V was pared by 1 base and J by 0 bases, with 19 bases between. This chain's CDR3 is CSARGGWAGGNSYEQYF. Written as DNA, the CDR3 is TGCAGTGCTAGAGGAGGGTGGGCTGGCGGGAACTCCTACGAGCAGTACTTC.

This clonotype was detected ten times or more. V usage is TRBV28 and J usage is TRBJ2-1; 7 bases are a match to TRBD2. There are 12 residues in the CDR3. Per germline, CDR1 MDHEN and CDR2 SYDVKM. With 5 bases clipped from V and 12 bases from J, the junction kept 7 bases outside the gene matches. The CDR3 DNA sequence: TGTGCCAGCAGTCGTTGGGGGGGAGGGCAGTTCTTC. It codes for CASSRWGGGQFF.

The sample holds many counts of this clonotype. The rearrangement uses TRBV12-3 or TRBV12-4 and TRBJ2-1; D unclear. The V and J ends lost 5 bases and 12 bases respectively, with 11 bases between them. This CDR3 is 11 amino acids long. Here the CDR3 reads CASSPTHGQFF. In DNA, the CDR3 is TGTGCCAGCAGTCCGACCCATGGGCAGTTCTTC.

This clonotype was detected ten times or more. The CDR3 protein is CASSPGTSRNEQFF. The CDR3 region has the DNA TGCGCCAGCAGCCCGGGGACTAGCCGCAATGAGCAGTTCTTC. V and J are TRBV4-3 and TRBJ2-1; 9 bases match TRBD2. CDR1 is LGHNA, CDR2 YSLEER, per germline. This CDR3 contains 14 residues. After removal of 4 bases from V and 6 bases from J, the junction contained 4 bases not matched to a gene.

Turning to this clonotype: This could be a read error, since a much larger clone is one nucleotide away. The chain joins TRBV3-1 to TRBJ1-1, with 7 bases lining up with TRBD1. Germline V gene sequence: CDR1 LGHDT, CDR2 YNNKEL (reference sequence). CDR3 length: 13 amino acids. The V gene end was trimmed by 0 bases and the J gene end by 11 bases; junction bases not matched to a gene: 6. CDR3: CASSQDRDRVAFF. Written as DNA, the CDR3 is TGTGCCAGCAGCCAAGATCGAGACAGGGTGGCTTTCTTT.

The chain joins TRBV7-6 to TRBJ2-1, with TRBD2 matching 13 bases. This CDR3 contains 15 residues. Germline trimming cut 7 bases from V and 10 bases from J; bases unmatched to any gene: 10. CDR1 SGHVS and CDR2 FNYEAQ come from the germline V gene. Written as DNA, the CDR3 is TGTGCCAGCACACGACTAGCGGGAGGCCTGGTGGAGCAGTTCTTC. It specifies CASTRLAGGLVEQFF.

This clonotype was seen a handful of times. The genes are TRBV20-1 and TRBJ2-7; D may be TRBD1 or TRBD2 (6 bases each). Germline CDR1 reads DFQATT; CDR2 reads SNEGSKA (reference sequence). V was trimmed by 6 bases and J by 5 bases, leaving 23 bases between them. The CDR3 sequence is 15 residues long. CDR3 DNA: TGCAGTGCCAGACGAGGTTGGGGGCGCGGGGACGAGCAGTACTTC. Translated: CSARRGWGRGDEQYF.

This clonotype was detected ten times or more. V is TRBV5-1 and J is TRBJ2-7; tentatively, D is TRBD1 (5 bases). V was clipped by 2 bases and J by 3 bases, with 15 bases between them. This CDR3 contains 15 residues. Per germline, CDR1 SGHRS and CDR2 YFSETQ. The CDR3 region is CASSFAPTELYEQYF. The CDR3 DNA reads as TGCGCCAGCAGCTTCGCCCCGACAGAACTCTACGAGCAGTACTTC.

This clonotype was counted ten times or more. V gene TRBV7-8 combines with J gene TRBJ2-1; 10 positions agree with TRBD2. CDR1 and CDR2 from the germline V gene are SGHVS and FQNEAQ. This CDR3 contains 16 residues. The junction had 7 bases not matched to a gene; V was cut back by 6 bases and J by 2 bases. The CDR3 nucleotides read TGTGCCAGCAGTGACTCAGCGGGAGGGCCCTACAATGAGCAGTTCTTC. This translates into CASSDSAGGPYNEQFF.

This clonotype was observed at least ten times. This chain connects TRBV29-1 to TRBJ2-7, with TRBD2 as a possible D gene (6 bases). The germline V gene encodes CDR1 SQVTM and CDR2 ANQGSEA. V lost 4 bases and J 7 bases, leaving 8 bases between the germline ends. The length of the CDR3 is 10 residues. CDR3 sequence (DNA): TGCAGCGTTGTAGGAGGGGAGCAGTACTTC. This sequence encodes CSVVGGEQYF.

This clonotype was seen more than once but under ten times. The chain joins TRBV20-1 to TRBJ2-7; no clear D gene. Deletions cut 0 bases from V and 7 bases from J, with 13 bases between. From germline, CDR1 is DFQATT and CDR2 SNEGSKA (reference sequence). The CDR3 is made up of 13 amino acids. CDR3 in amino acids: CSARDVGLGEQYF. CDR3 DNA sequence: TGCAGTGCTAGAGACGTGGGTTTGGGTGAGCAGTACTTC.

V is TRBV18 and J is TRBJ2-1; D not certain. The CDR3 has 15 residues. V dropped 0 bases and J dropped 3 bases, with 9 bases sitting between them. Germline CDR1 KGHSH, CDR2 LQKENI. CDR3 loop: CASSPPRTDYNEQFF. The CDR3 DNA sequence: TGTGCCAGCTCACCACCCCGGACGGACTACAATGAGCAGTTCTTC.

This clonotype was detected many times. This sequence joins TRBV24-1 and TRBJ1-1; D gene ambiguous. CDR3 length: 16 amino acids. Trimming removed 2 bases from V and 0 bases from J, with 12 bases in between. Germline V gives CDR1 KGHDR, CDR2 SFDVKD. CDR3 in amino acids: CATSDSRGGLNTEAFF. CDR3 in DNA: TGTGCCACCAGTGATTCCCGCGGAGGGTTGAACACTGAAGCTTTCTTT.

The sample holds many counts of this clonotype. V gene TRBV5-1 combines with J gene TRBJ2-6, with 8 bases fitting TRBD1. J was trimmed by 2 bases and V by 0 bases; bases with no gene match: 1. The CDR3 extends over 16 amino acids. Germline CDR1 SGHRS, CDR2 YFSETQ. The CDR3 loop is CASSLVGQAGANVLTF. Here the CDR3 DNA reads TGCGCCAGCAGCTTGGTGGGACAGGCTGGGGCCAACGTCCTGACTTTC.

V gene TRBV5-6 combines with J gene TRBJ2-5; D unclear. V lost 3 bases and J 5 bases, leaving 20 bases between the germline ends. Germline loops: CDR1 SGHDT, CDR2 YYEEEE. CDR3 length equals 16 residues. Written as DNA, the CDR3 is TGTGCCAGCAGCTATCGGTCGGTTAGGCCCATTGAGACCCAGTACTTC. It specifies CASSYRSVRPIETQYF.

This clonotype was seen just once. The chain is built from TRBV6-5 and TRBJ1-2, with D possibly being TRBD1 (6 bases). V lost 8 bases to trimming and J lost 4 bases, with 11 bases between them. Germline CDR1 is MNHEY and CDR2 is SVGAGI. This CDR3 has 12 residues. CDR3 region: CASWDMGYGYTF. The CDR3 DNA sequence: TGTGCCAGCTGGGACATGGGCTATGGCTACACCTTC.

Only a few counts were recorded for this clonotype. The V gene is TRBV4-3, the J gene TRBJ2-1; D gene unclear. This CDR3 region has 12 residues. Between the trimmed V and J ends, which lost 0 bases and 12 bases, there was a span of 9 bases. Germline V gives CDR1 LGHNA, CDR2 YSLEER. This chain's CDR3 is CASSQDRGVQFF. The CDR3 nucleotides are TGCGCCAGCAGCCAAGATCGCGGAGTGCAGTTCTTC.

This clonotype has a handful of counts. The gene calls are TRBV6-2 or TRBV6-3 and TRBJ2-1; D is uncertain. CDR3 length equals 11 residues. Germline CDR1 reads MNHEY; CDR2 reads SVGEGT. The V gene lost 6 bases and the J gene lost 10 bases, with 10 bases spanning the gap. The DNA of the CDR3 is TGTGCCAGCAGCCCGACTTTCGAGCAGTTCTTC. Its protein is CASSPTFEQFF.

This clonotype was counted ten times or more. This chain joins TRBV20-1 and TRBJ1-1; TRBD1 might be the D (6 bases). The CDR3 consists of 14 residues. Germline loops: CDR1 DFQATT, CDR2 SNEGSKA (reference sequence). V was cut by 5 bases and J by 0 bases, with 13 bases left in between. The CDR3 protein is CSAPMGGVNTEAFF. For the CDR3, the DNA is TGCAGTGCTCCTATGGGGGGCGTGAACACTGAAGCTTTCTTT.